Below, 9 T cell receptor beta chains from the same sample are listed, as sequenced in a study of T cells expressing NK-cell markers. TCRdb processed the 5' RACE reads again and assigns one entry to each CDR3 protein, with no DNA. This sample's table reports more than 400,000 distinct CDR3 sequences. The specimen sequenced was blood T cells: a sorted CD56 or NKG2C T cell subset, CD4+ or CD8+ T cells, or bulk PBMC T cells (not recorded which). These receptor sequences come from a woman aged 18 to 75 in good health.

The V gene is TRBV6-2 or TRBV6-3, the J gene TRBJ2-5; as DNA is missing, the TRBD1 call by TCRdb cannot be tested. CDR3 length: 14 amino acids. CDR1 MNHEY and CDR2 SVGEGT come from the germline V gene. CDR3 sequence: CASSYYRGLETQYF.

V is TRBV20-1 and J is TRBJ2-5. CDR3 size: 14 residues. CDR1 and CDR2 from the germline V gene are DFQATT and SNEGSKA (reference sequence). CDR3 residues: CSARDRELQETQYF.

V gene TRBV5-4 combines with J gene TRBJ2-5; absent DNA, TCRdb's TRBD1 call cannot be checked. Germline values: CDR1 SGHNT, CDR2 YYREEE (reference sequence). The CDR3 extends over 16 amino acids. The CDR3 sequence: CASSPQTLGGQETQYF.

The rearrangement joins TRBV3-1 to TRBJ2-1. Germline V CDR1 and CDR2: LGHDT, YNNKEL (reference sequence). The CDR3 is 13 residues long. The CDR3 here is CASSPLVNNEQFF.

V usage is TRBV6-1 and J usage is TRBJ2-7; absent DNA, TCRdb's TRBD2 call cannot be checked. From germline, CDR1 is MNHNS and CDR2 SASEGT. The CDR3 sequence is 13 residues long. CDR3: CASRSGSPYEQYF.

The CDR3: CASSSPGGIRQYF. This sequence joins TRBV7-3 and TRBJ2-3; TCRdb proposes TRBD1, but this gene call is untestable without DNA. Germline values: CDR1 SGHTA, CDR2 FQGTGA. The CDR3 is 13 residues long.

This chain joins TRBV7-2 and TRBJ2-2; checking the TCRdb D call of TRBD2 is not possible without DNA. The CDR3 is 15 amino acids. Germline lookup yields CDR1 SGHTA and CDR2 FQGNSA. CDR3 amino acids: CASRGGLSNTGELFF.

The chain recombines TRBV10-2 with TRBJ1-4. CDR1 and CDR2 (germline): WSHSY, SAAADI. This CDR3 spans 12 amino acids. CDR3 amino acids: CASTRSGEKLFF.

The rearrangement uses TRBV27 and TRBJ2-3; TCRdb's D call of TRBD2 is untestable without DNA. This CDR3 contains 16 residues. The germline gives CDR1 MNHEY, CDR2 SMNVEV (reference sequence). The chain's CDR3 is CASTLGVPAGTDTQYF.